The subject of this entry is one TCR beta chain. The table lists this clone with a count of one. The specificity of this receptor is unknown. No much larger clone exists at a distance of one base, and base qualities are not known. From the cysteine through the phenylalanine, the CDR3 covers 16 amino acids. This entry keeps only the CDR3 DNA: 48 bases, framed from base 1. V and J are truncated by 1 base and 0 bases respectively, leaving an intervening sequence of 10 bases. The germline V gene gives CDR1 as KGHSH and CDR2 as LQKENI. This sample is drawn from a study of tumor-infiltrating T cells and Merkel cell polyomavirus (dated by TCRdb to 2016 to 2017). With respect to the entire study: In Merkel cell carcinoma patients, the study examined CD8+ T cells specific for the Merkel cell polyomavirus KLL epitope. Patients presented at varying disease stages and were followed for a median of 2.7 years, with a range of 1. The therapies patients received were varied and non-standardized, including chemotherapy, radiation and immunotherapies. TRB sequencing was performed on KLL-tetramer-sorted cells from blood or tumor-infiltrating lymphocytes in some 14 samples, as well as on around eleven matched whole-tumor samples. The majority of whole-tumor samples consisted of approximately 25-micron curls cut from formalin-fixed, paraffin-embedded tissue blocks. Across the study, one tumor sample was obtained as a frozen nodal tumor digest and one as a flash-frozen core biopsy of a metastasis. Overall study outcomes, separate from this receptor: Because the study covered only a single viral epitope, T cells targeting other Merkel cell polyomavirus epitopes were not captured. A higher intratumoral fraction of KLL-specific T cells (about 1.9-20% versus about 0-0.14%) was associated with significantly improved MCC-specific survival. A greater number of unique KLL-specific clonotypes in tumors (5-108 vs 0-3) was associated with a significant advantage in MCC-specific survival (P = 0.0051). KLL-specific TRB repertoires proved diverse and largely private: among around 380 unique sequences, only one clonotype was public, and a couple of patients shared that clonotype. One limitation of the study is the small sample size (n = 12 patients).

Library preparation used the immunoSEQ multiplex PCR assay. Adaptive Biotechnologies (Seattle, WA) carried out genomic DNA extraction, TRB sequencing and normalization. Per the original workflow: To compute clonality, the Shannon entropy of productive TRB sequences was normalized by log2 of unique productive sequences and then subtracted from one. To identify KLL-specific clonotypes in tumors, TCRbeta CDR3 amino acid sequences were matched against the sequences from the tetramer-sorted sample of each patient. In TCRdb, the immuneACCESS table is reduced to in-frame sequences with V and J assigned. These tables do not hold every clone; where another copy was compared, an unresolved V gene accounts for under half, and the others remain unexplained. The V and J calls and clone size were taken over from that table, and D and trimming were inferred from the DNA. For this sample the table gives 20,000 to 25,000 clones, of which around 90% were detected only once. About 2.9% of the sample is held by the ten biggest clonotypes.

Robust positive staining for Merkel cell polyomavirus Large T antigen was observed by immunohistochemistry in the tumors of all patients. The study included over ten Merkel cell carcinoma patients who had robust KLL-tetramer+ populations, above 0.04% of CD8+ T cells, in blood and/or cultured TIL. All patients were identified as Caucasian, and a median age of roughly 65 years (range roughly 45 to 85 years) was recorded. Lymph node tumors were analyzed for patients with unknown primaries who presented with nodal disease, or when insufficient primary tissue was available. The TCR sequence derives from a man aged 50 to 60 with Merkel cell carcinoma. The sequenced sample consisted of lymph node tissue. The rearranged segments are TRBV18 and TRBJ1-5; the D gene is perhaps TRBD1, from 5 matching bases. The DNA reads TGTGCCAGCTCACCACAACCGCAGGGTAGCAATCAGCCCCAGCATTTT. Its translation reads: CASSPQPQGSNQPQHF.